The rows below give T cell receptor beta chains drawn from one sample of a study of technical replicates of blood from a handful of donors. Data came from immunoSEQ multiplex PCR; TCRdb stores just in-frame clones and leaves some out. The data contain nearly 95,000 clones, 90% to 96% of them singletons. The sequencing input was T cells isolated from PBMCs. These receptors all stem from a human donor in good health. Both conserved end residues are part of each CDR3. The D gene is left open where the match is weak. The size field is filled for only some rows; it gives once, few, many or a size class.

CDR3nt,CDR3aa,abundance,d_gene,j_gene,v_gene
TGTGCCAGCAGCTTAGAGCGGGAGCTCAATGAGCAGTTCTTC,CASSLERELNEQFF,.,TRBD2,TRBJ2-1,TRBV7-2
TGTGCCAGTAGTATAACAGGGGGCCGGGAAAAACTGTTTTTT,CASSITGGREKLFF,.,TRBD1,TRBJ1-4,TRBV19
TGTGCCAGCAAGGAGAAGCGGGAGAGGAACGAGCAGTTCTTC,CASKEKRERNEQFF,.,TRBD2,TRBJ2-1,TRBV5-8
TGTGCCAGCAGCTTAGGTGGAGTAGACCTAGTGAACGGAAACACCATATATTTT,CASSLGGVDLVNGNTIYF,.,.,TRBJ1-3,TRBV11-2
TGTGCCAGCAGTACAACGACAGGGATGATGAACACTGAAGCTTTCTTT,CASSTTTGMMNTEAFF,.,TRBD1,TRBJ1-1,TRBV27
TGTGCCACGGGGGGGACTGAAGCTTTCTTT,CATGGTEAFF,.,.,TRBJ1-1,TRBV6-5
TGTGCCAGCAGCTTCAGGACAGGGCAGAGGGCAATTTATGAGCAGTTCTTC,CASSFRTGQRAIYEQFF,once,TRBD1,TRBJ2-1,TRBV11-3
TGTGCCAGCAGTCCCGGGACTAGCGCTGTCGACGAGCAGTACTTC,CASSPGTSAVDEQYF,.,TRBD2,TRBJ2-7,TRBV6-5
TGTGCCAGCAGCCAGGGTGGGGGGGGACTAGCGGGATACGAGCAGTACTTC,CASSQGGGGLAGYEQYF,.,TRBD2,TRBJ2-7,TRBV4-2
TGTGCCAGCTCACCGGCACTAGCGGGAGGCAATGAGCAGTTCTTC,CASSPALAGGNEQFF,.,TRBD2,TRBJ2-1,TRBV18
TGTGCCAGCCTACGTGGGGGGGGTGGCTACACCTTC,CASLRGGGGYTF,.,.,TRBJ1-2,TRBV28
TGTGCCAGCAGTTTGAGTGTAGGGGGAGTCGAAGAGACCCAGTACTTC,CASSLSVGGVEETQYF,.,.,TRBJ2-5,TRBV6-5
TGTGCCAGCGGGCAAGTTACAGATACGCAGTATTTT,CASGQVTDTQYF,once,.,TRBJ2-3,TRBV25-1
TGCGCCAGCAGCTTGGCGCCTCTGGGACAGAAAGAGACCCAGTACTTC,CASSLAPLGQKETQYF,.,TRBD1,TRBJ2-5,TRBV5-1
TGTGCCAGCAGTCGTTACAATGAGCAGTTCTTC,CASSRYNEQFF,.,.,TRBJ2-1,TRBV27
TGTGCCAGCAGCTTAGGACTAGCGGGAGTGAAGGAAGGATTCACAGATACGCAGTATTTT,CASSLGLAGVKEGFTDTQYF,.,TRBD2,TRBJ2-3,TRBV11-3
TGTGCCAGCAGATCCGGACAGGGGGTCCATCAGCCCCAGCATTTT,CASRSGQGVHQPQHF,.,TRBD1,TRBJ1-5,TRBV6-5
TGTGCCAGCAGCTTAGATTATGCTAGCCGCCAGACCCAGTACTTC,CASSLDYASRQTQYF,.,.,TRBJ2-5,TRBV7-6
TGTGCCAGCAGTTCCCGTGGGCTAGCGGGAGGAGTGGGATTCTTC,CASSSRGLAGGVGFF,.,TRBD2,TRBJ2-1,TRBV6-5
TGCGCCAGCAGCCTGGAGGGACAGACCAATCAGCCCCAGCATTTT,CASSLEGQTNQPQHF,.,TRBD1,TRBJ1-5,TRBV4-1
TGTGCCAGCAGTTACTTACAGGGTACTGAGCAGTTCTTC,CASSYLQGTEQFF,once,.,TRBJ2-1,TRBV6-5
TGTGCCAGCAGCCAAGATCGAACAGGGGATGAACCTTATAGCAATCAGCCCCAGCATTTT,CASSQDRTGDEPYSNQPQHF,.,TRBD1,TRBJ1-5,TRBV4-2
TGTGCCAGCTCATTAGCGGGCGGACATGATACGCAGTATTTT,CASSLAGGHDTQYF,.,TRBD2,TRBJ2-3,TRBV6-4
TGTGCCATCAGTGAGTCTGAGACAGGGACCAGCAATCAGCCCCAGCATTTT,CAISESETGTSNQPQHF,.,TRBD1,TRBJ1-5,TRBV10-3
TGTGCCAGCTCACCGACAGGGTTATATGGCTACACCTTC,CASSPTGLYGYTF,.,TRBD1,TRBJ1-2,TRBV18
TGTGCCAGTAGGACTAGCGGGGGGTACGAGCAGTACTTC,CASRTSGGYEQYF,.,TRBD2,TRBJ2-7,TRBV6-5
TGTGCCAGCAGGGCCCCCGGGACAGATACGCAGTATTTT,CASRAPGTDTQYF,.,.,TRBJ2-3,TRBV6-4
TGTGCCAGCAGTTTAGTTTTTGAGATTCGATTAAGCGGGAGGGCCAAGAATGAGCAGTTCTTC,CASSLVFEIRLSGRAKNEQFF,.,TRBD2,TRBJ2-1,TRBV28
TGTGCCAGCAGCCTCCGGGACAGGGAAGGTGGGGCCAACGTCCTGACTTTC,CASSLRDREGGANVLTF,.,TRBD1,TRBJ2-6,TRBV7-9
TGTGCCTGGAGTCAGGGGCAAAGGGTGAACGGCTACACCTTC,CAWSQGQRVNGYTF,.,.,TRBJ1-2,TRBV30
TGCGCCAGCAGCTTGTTGAGGAATGAGCAGTTCTTC,CASSLLRNEQFF,.,.,TRBJ2-1,TRBV5-1
TGTGCCAGCCTTCCCCTCGGGACAGAACCGACCGGGGAGCTGTTTTTT,CASLPLGTEPTGELFF,.,TRBD1,TRBJ2-2,TRBV6-6
TGTGCCAGCAGTTTTATTGCAGGAGCGGCCTCCTACAATGAGCAGTTCTTC,CASSFIAGAASYNEQFF,.,.,TRBJ2-1,TRBV27
TGTGCCAGCAGGCAACAGGGATCGCCCTACGAGCAGTACTTC,CASRQQGSPYEQYF,.,.,TRBJ2-7,TRBV28
TGTGCCAGCAGTTACACGGGAGAAAGGAGGTACGAGCAGTACTTC,CASSYTGERRYEQYF,.,.,TRBJ2-7,TRBV6-5
TGTGCCAGCAGGTCACTTGAAAAACTGTTTTTT,CASRSLEKLFF,.,.,TRBJ1-4,TRBV19
TGTGCCAGTGGGAGGGGTTTCAATCAGCCCCAGCATTTT,CASGRGFNQPQHF,.,.,TRBJ1-5,TRBV19